Below are 14 T cell receptor beta chains sequenced from a single sample in a study of PD-1 blockade in classical Hodgkin lymphoma. Data came from immunoSEQ multiplex PCR; TCRdb stores just in-frame clones and leaves some out. This table has over 35,000 clones, about 78% appearing once. With no exception, relapse followed autologous stem cell transplantation in all patients, and brentuximab vedotin exposure varied. The sample consisted of peripheral blood mononuclear cells (PBMCs), taken before the second cycle of nivolumab. Source of these receptors: a human donor with classical Hodgkin lymphoma.

The V gene is TRBV6-1, the J gene TRBJ1-1, with TRBD1 as a possible D gene (6 bases). The V end was cut by 1 base, the J end by 7 bases, with 7 bases between. CDR1 and CDR2 from the germline V gene are MNHNS and SASEGT. There are 12 residues in the CDR3. CDR3: CASSEGTDEAFF. CDR3 coding DNA: TGTGCCAGCAGTGAAGGGACAGATGAAGCTTTCTTT.

This chain uses TRBV29-1 with TRBJ2-3; maybe TRBD1 (5 bases). CDR3 length: 12 residues. The V and J ends lost 5 bases and 3 bases respectively, with 9 bases between them. Germline lookup yields CDR1 SQVTM and CDR2 ANQGSEA. This CDR3 is CSVTRQTDTQYF. The CDR3, as DNA: TGCAGCGTTACCCGACAGACAGATACGCAGTATTTT.

The chain links TRBV25-1 to TRBJ2-1, with D possibly TRBD1 on 6 matching bases. CDR1 is MGHDK, CDR2 SYGVNS, per germline. Trimming took off 5 bases at V and 4 bases at J, with 12 bases between the two ends. This CDR3 has 14 amino acids. The CDR3, as DNA: TGTGCCAGCAGTCCAGGGGAGTTTTACAATGAGCAGTTCTTC. Translated, it gives CASSPGEFYNEQFF.

The chain recombines TRBV6-5 with TRBJ1-1, with no clear D. V lost 3 bases, J lost 0 bases, and 14 bases lay in between. There are 16 residues in the CDR3. CDR1 and CDR2 (germline): MNHEY, SVGAGI. The CDR3 is CASSYAGHSMNTEAFF. The CDR3 DNA sequence: TGTGCCAGCAGTTATGCAGGCCATTCTATGAACACTGAAGCTTTCTTT.

The chain is built from TRBV4-1 and TRBJ1-1; D uncertain. CDR1 is MGHRA, CDR2 YSYEKL, per germline. V lost 1 base, J lost 7 bases, and 7 bases lay in between. The CDR3 contains 12 residues. The CDR3 DNA reads TGCGCCAGCAGCCAAGGGACCAGTGAAGCTTTCTTT. Translating it yields CASSQGTSEAFF.

A single count supports this clone. This chain uses TRBV5-4 with TRBJ2-5; 11 bases match TRBD2. The CDR3 covers 14 residues. The germline V gene has CDR1 SGHNT and CDR2 YYREEE (reference sequence). The V segment lost 5 bases and the J segment 1 base; nucleotides outside the gene matches: 1. Here the CDR3 reads CASRLAGVQETQYF. The CDR3 bases are TGTGCCAGCAGACTAGCGGGAGTCCAAGAGACCCAGTACTTC.

The J gene is TRBJ1-5, the V gene TRBV2; perhaps TRBD1 as D (6 bases). V dropped 6 bases and J dropped 0 bases, with 15 bases sitting between them. The CDR3 has 16 amino acids. Germline-derived CDR1 and CDR2 are SNHLY and FYNNEI. The chain's CDR3 is CASRGGGGSSNQPQHF. The CDR3, as DNA: TGTGCCAGCAGGGGAGGGGGGGGAAGTAGCAATCAGCCCCAGCATTTT.

The chain employs TRBV19 and TRBJ1-1, with D hard to call. The CDR3 length is 13 residues. CDR1 LNHDA and CDR2 SQIVND come from the germline V gene (reference sequence). The germline V and J ends were trimmed by 3 bases and 3 bases, with 8 bases remaining between them. The CDR3 spells CASSILSDTEAFF. Written as DNA, the CDR3 is TGTGCCAGTAGTATCTTATCCGACACTGAAGCTTTCTTT.

DNA for the CDR3: TGTGCCAGCAGCTCAGCGGGGGATGGCTTCACAGATACGCAGTATTTT. This encodes CASSSAGDGFTDTQYF. J is TRBJ2-3 and V is TRBV5-6; 8 bases match TRBD2. With 3 bases clipped from V and 2 bases from J, the junction kept 8 bases outside the gene matches. The V gene's germline CDR1 is SGHDT and CDR2 YYEEEE. CDR3 length: 16 residues.

This sequence joins TRBV5-8 and TRBJ1-2; no firm D call. The CDR3 covers 13 residues. The germline V gene has CDR1 SGHTS and CDR2 YDEGEE. The germline V and J ends were trimmed by 1 base and 8 bases, with 12 bases remaining between them. This CDR3 reads CASSLNSLFGYTF. For the CDR3, the DNA is TGTGCCAGCAGCTTGAACAGCTTGTTCGGCTACACCTTC. Together with reference TRBV5-8 and TRBJ1-2, the CDR3 gives the full variable domain: EAGVTQSPTHLIKTRGQQATLRCSPISGHTSVYWYQQALGLGLQFLLWYDEGEERNRGNFPPRFSGRQFPNYSSELNVNALELEDSALYLCASSLNSLFGYTFGSGTRLTVV.

The J gene is TRBJ1-2, the V gene TRBV18; D ambiguous. There are 16 residues in the CDR3. V was clipped by 6 bases and J by 0 bases, with 17 bases between them. Germline CDR1 reads KGHSH; CDR2 reads LQKENI. The CDR3 here is CASSLNSGGANYGYTF. DNA of the CDR3: TGTGCCAGCTCGCTCAATTCTGGCGGAGCTAACTATGGCTACACCTTC.

The genes are TRBV5-1 and TRBJ1-2; D uncertain. Trimming cost V 0 bases and J 4 bases, with 13 bases left between them. The germline gives CDR1 SGHRS, CDR2 YFSETQ. CDR3 length: 15 amino acids. CDR3 nucleotides: TGCGCCAGCAGCTTGGACGCCTCTTCATCCTATGGCTACACCTTC. This gives the protein CASSLDASSSYGYTF.

The V and J genes are TRBV6-1 and TRBJ2-3; 14 bases map to TRBD2. Trimming removed 1 base from V and 0 bases from J; junction bases left unmatched: 3. This CDR3 has 18 residues. The germline CDR1 and CDR2 sequences are MNHNS and SASEGT. The CDR3 nucleotides are TGTGCCAGCAGTGAAGGGACTAGCGGGAGGTTGAGCACAGATACGCAGTATTTT. Its translation: CASSEGTSGRLSTDTQYF.

The sample holds a few counts of this clone. This sequence joins TRBV27 and TRBJ2-7, with 11 bases identical to TRBD2. CDR1 and CDR2 (germline): MNHEY, SMNVEV (reference sequence). This CDR3 has 16 amino acids. V shed 4 bases and J 7 bases; nucleotides not matched to a gene: 12. CDR3 bases: TGTGCCAGCAGTTCCTTAGCGGGAGGGCCCGCGCGGGAGCAGTACTTC. It yields the protein CASSSLAGGPAREQYF.